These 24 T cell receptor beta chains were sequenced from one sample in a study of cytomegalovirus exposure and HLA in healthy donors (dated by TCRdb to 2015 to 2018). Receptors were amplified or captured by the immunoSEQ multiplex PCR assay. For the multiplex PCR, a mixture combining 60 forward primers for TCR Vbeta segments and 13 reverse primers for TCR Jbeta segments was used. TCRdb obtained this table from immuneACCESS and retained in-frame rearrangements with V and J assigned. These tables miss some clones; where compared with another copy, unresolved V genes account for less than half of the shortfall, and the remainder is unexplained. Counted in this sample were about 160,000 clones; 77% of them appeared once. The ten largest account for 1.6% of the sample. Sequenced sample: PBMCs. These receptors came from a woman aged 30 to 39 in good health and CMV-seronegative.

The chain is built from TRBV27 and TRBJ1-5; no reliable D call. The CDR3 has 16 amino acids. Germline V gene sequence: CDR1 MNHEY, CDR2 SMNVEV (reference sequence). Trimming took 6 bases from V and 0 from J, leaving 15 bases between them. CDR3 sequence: CASSPLPSYSNQPQHF. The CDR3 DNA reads TGTGCCAGCAGCCCACTACCATCGTATAGCAATCAGCCCCAGCATTTT.

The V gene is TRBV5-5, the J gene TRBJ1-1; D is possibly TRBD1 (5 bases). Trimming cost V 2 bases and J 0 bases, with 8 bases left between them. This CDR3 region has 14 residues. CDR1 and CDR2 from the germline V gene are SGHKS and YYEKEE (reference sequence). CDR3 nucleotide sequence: TGTGCCAGCAGCTTTGGGACTGTGAACACTGAAGCTTTCTTT. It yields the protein CASSFGTVNTEAFF.

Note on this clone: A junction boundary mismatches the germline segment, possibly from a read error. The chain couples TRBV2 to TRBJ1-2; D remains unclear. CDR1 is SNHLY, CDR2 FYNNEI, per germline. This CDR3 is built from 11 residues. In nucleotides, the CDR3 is TGTGCCAGCAGCGAGGGCTATGGCTACCCCTTC. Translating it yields CASSEGYGYPF. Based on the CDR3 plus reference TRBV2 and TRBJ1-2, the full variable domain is EPEVTQTPSHQVTQMGQEVILRCVPISNHLYFYWYRQILGQKVEFLVSFYNNEISEKSEIFDDQFSVERPDGSNFTLKIRSTKLEDSAMYFCASSEGYGYPFGSGTRLTVV.

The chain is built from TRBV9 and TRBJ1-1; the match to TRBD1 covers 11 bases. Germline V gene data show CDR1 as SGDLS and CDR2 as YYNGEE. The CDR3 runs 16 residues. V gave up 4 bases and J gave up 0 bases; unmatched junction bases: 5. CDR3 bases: TGTGCCAGCAGCCCGGGACAGGGGGTCATGAACACTGAAGCTTTCTTT. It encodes CASSPGQGVMNTEAFF.

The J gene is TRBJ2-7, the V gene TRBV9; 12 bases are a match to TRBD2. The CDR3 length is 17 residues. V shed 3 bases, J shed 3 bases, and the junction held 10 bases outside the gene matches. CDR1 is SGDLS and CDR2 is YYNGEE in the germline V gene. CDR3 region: CASSAGLAGPGDYEQYF. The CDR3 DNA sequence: TGTGCCAGCAGCGCGGGACTAGCGGGTCCCGGAGACTACGAGCAGTACTTC.

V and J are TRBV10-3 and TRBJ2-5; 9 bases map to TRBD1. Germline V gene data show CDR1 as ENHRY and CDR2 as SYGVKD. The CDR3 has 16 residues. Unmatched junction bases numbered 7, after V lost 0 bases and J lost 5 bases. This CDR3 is CAISESLGDRVETQYF. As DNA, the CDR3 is TGTGCCATCAGTGAGTCTTTAGGGGACAGGGTGGAGACCCAGTACTTC.

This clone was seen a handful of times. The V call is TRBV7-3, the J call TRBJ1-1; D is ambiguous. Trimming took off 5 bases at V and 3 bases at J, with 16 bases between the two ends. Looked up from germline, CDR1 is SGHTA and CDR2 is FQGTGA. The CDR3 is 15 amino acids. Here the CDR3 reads CASSPEGAYYTEAFF. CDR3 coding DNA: TGTGCCAGCAGCCCCGAGGGCGCGTATTACACTGAAGCTTTCTTT. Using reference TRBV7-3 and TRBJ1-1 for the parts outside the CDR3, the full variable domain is GAGVSQTPSNKVTEKGKYVELRCDPISGHTALYWYRQSLGQGPEFLIYFQGTGAADDSGLPNDRFFAVRPEGSVSTLKIQRTERGDSAVYLCASSPEGAYYTEAFFGQGTRLTVV.

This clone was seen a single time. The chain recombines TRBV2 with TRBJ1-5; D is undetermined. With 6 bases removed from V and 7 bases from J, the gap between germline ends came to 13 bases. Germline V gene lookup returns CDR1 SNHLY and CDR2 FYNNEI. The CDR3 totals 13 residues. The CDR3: CASRQEAQQPQHF. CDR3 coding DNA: TGTGCCAGCAGGCAGGAAGCTCAGCAGCCCCAGCATTTT.

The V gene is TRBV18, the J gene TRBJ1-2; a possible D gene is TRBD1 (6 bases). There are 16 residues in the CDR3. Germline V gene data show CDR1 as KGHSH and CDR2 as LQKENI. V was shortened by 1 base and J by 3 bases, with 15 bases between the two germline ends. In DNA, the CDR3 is TGTGCCAGCTCACCACTCCCTTTAGGGGGGGACTATGGCTACACCTTC. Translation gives CASSPLPLGGDYGYTF.

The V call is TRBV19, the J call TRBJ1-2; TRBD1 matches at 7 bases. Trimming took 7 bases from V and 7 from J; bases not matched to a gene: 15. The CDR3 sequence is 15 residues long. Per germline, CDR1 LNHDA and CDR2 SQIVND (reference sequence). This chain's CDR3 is CASTYSTRGRGGYTF. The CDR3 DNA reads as TGTGCCAGTACCTACAGTACGAGGGGGCGCGGTGGCTACACCTTC.

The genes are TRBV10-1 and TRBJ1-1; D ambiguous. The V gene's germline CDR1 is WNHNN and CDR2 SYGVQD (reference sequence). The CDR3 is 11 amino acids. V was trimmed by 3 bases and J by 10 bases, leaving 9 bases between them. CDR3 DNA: TGCGCCAGCAGTGATGGAGGGATAGCTTTCTTT. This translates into CASSDGGIAFF.

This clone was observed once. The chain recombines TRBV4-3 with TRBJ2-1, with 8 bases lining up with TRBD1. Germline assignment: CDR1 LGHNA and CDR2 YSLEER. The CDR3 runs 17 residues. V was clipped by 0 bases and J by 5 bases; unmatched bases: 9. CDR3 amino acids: CASSQDWGRTGNNEQFF. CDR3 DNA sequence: TGCGCCAGCAGCCAAGATTGGGGGCGGACAGGGAACAATGAGCAGTTCTTC.

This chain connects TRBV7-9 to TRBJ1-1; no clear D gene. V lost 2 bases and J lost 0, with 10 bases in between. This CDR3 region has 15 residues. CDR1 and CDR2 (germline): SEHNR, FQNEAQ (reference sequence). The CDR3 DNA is TGTGCCAGCAGCTTATTTGCGGGCATGAACACTGAAGCTTTCTTT. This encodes CASSLFAGMNTEAFF.

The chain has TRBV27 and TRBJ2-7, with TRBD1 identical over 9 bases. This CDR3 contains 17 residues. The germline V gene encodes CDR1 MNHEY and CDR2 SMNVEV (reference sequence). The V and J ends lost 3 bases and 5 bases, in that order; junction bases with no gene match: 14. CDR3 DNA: TGTGCCAGCAGTTTTTGGGCACCCGGGACAGGGAACCACGAGCAGTACTTC. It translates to CASSFWAPGTGNHEQYF.

CDR3 sequence: CSVADGGSYGYTF. In DNA form, the CDR3 reads TGCAGCGTTGCAGACGGGGGGAGCTATGGCTACACCTTC. This chain uses TRBV29-1 with TRBJ1-2; tentative D call: TRBD1 (5 bases). V was shortened by 4 bases and J by 4 bases, with 13 bases between the two germline ends. This CDR3 is built from 13 residues. Looked up from germline, CDR1 is SQVTM and CDR2 is ANQGSEA.

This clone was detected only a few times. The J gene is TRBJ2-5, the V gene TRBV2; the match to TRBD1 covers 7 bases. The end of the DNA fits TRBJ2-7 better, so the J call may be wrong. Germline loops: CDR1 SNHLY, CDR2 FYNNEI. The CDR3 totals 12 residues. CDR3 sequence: CASRGDSYEQYF. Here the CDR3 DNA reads TGTGCCAGCAGGGGGGACAGCTACGAGCAGTACTTC.

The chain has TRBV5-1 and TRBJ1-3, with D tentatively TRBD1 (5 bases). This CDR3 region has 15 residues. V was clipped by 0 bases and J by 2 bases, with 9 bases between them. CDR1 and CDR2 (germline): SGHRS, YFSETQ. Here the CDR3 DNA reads TGCGCCAGCAGCTTGGCCTGGGGCGCTGGAAACACCATATATTTT. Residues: CASSLAWGAGNTIYF.

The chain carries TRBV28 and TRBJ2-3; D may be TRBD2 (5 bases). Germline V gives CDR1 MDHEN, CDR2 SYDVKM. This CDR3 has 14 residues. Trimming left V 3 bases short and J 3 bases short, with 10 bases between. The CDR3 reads CASSFGRTTDTQYF. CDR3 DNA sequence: TGTGCCAGCAGTTTCGGACGGACTACAGATACGCAGTATTTT.

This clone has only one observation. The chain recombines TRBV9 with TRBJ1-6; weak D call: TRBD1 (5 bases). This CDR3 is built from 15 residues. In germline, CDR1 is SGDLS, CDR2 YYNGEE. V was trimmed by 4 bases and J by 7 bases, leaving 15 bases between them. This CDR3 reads CASSLRGDGNSPLHF. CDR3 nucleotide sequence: TGTGCCAGCAGCCTTCGGGGGGACGGCAATTCACCCCTCCACTTT.

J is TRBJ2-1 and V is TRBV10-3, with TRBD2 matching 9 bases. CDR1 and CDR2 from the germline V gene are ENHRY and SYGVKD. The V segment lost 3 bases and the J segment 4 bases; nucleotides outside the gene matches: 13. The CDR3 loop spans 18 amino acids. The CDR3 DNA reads TGTGCCATCAGTGATAGTAGCGGGAGAGGTGCCTCTTACAATGAGCAGTTCTTC. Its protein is CAISDSSGRGASYNEQFF.

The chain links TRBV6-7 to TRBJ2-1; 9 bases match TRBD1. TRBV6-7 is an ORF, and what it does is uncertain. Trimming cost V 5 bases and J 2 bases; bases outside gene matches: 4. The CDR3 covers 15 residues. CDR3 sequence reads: CASSRDRVPYNEQFF. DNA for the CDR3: TGTGCCAGCAGTCGGGACAGGGTCCCCTACAATGAGCAGTTCTTC.

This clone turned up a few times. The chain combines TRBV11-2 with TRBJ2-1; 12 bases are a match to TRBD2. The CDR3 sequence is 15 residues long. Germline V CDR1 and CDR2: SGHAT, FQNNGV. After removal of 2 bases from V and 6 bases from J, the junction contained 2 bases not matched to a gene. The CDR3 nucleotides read TGTGCCAGCAGCTTAATGGGACTAGCGGGCAATGAGCAGTTCTTC. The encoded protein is CASSLMGLAGNEQFF.

The CDR3 DNA reads as TGTGCCAGCAGCCCGGGACTAGCGGGAGGTACGGCCGGGGAGCTGTTTTTT. Translation gives CASSPGLAGGTAGELFF. V is TRBV7-9 and J is TRBJ2-2; TRBD2 matches 15 bases. The germline V gene encodes CDR1 SEHNR and CDR2 FQNEAQ (reference sequence). The CDR3 spans 17 residues. V shed 5 bases, J shed 6 bases, and the junction held 7 bases outside the gene matches.

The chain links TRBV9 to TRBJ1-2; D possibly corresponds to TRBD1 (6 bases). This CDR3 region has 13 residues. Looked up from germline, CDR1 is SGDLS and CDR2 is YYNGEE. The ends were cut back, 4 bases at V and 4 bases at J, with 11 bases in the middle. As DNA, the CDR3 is TGTGCCAGCAGCCAGACAGGCTCCTATGGCTACACCTTC. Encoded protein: CASSQTGSYGYTF.